What follows describes a single T cell receptor (beta chain). At least ten counts were recorded for this clonotype. Its cognate antigen has yet to be identified. No per-base quality is available; no much larger clone lies one base away. These data are taken from a study of T cell repertoires in breast cancer (dated by TCRdb to 2015 to 2016). Study-wide context: Tumors, lymph nodes and peripheral blood lymphocytes from breast cancer patients, as well as peripheral blood from healthy control donors, were profiled. Most of the approximately 19 patient tumors analyzed for shared TCRs were ER+/PR+. Tumor-free lymph nodes were processed without enzymatic digestion, and blood samples were separated by Ficoll. On average, sequencing produced around 500,000 sequences per sample, which came to about 9.4 reads per input cell. Tumors and tumor-involved lymph nodes were minced, digested with Liberase and DNase, and then passed through 70-um and 40-um filters. Nine healthy donors, of an age range similar to that of the patients, were included as controls. Given the low mutational burden of breast cancer and the rarity of common mutations in breast cancer, it was reasoned that TCRs shared between breast cancer patients would target shared antigens. General findings and caveats noted by the study authors: Discarding singleton TCRs and sampling only part of each tumor may have missed genuine antitumor clones. TRBV7 predominated among the shared TCRs, which could possibly reflect tumor recognition or a mispriming bias from eight TRBV7 primers. Emulsion RT-PCR was considered qualitative rather than quantitative, since transcript abundance and primer differences skewed clone recovery. Possible tumor specificity was suggested for around 20 TCR pairs that were shared across seven or more patient tumors yet rarely found in control blood. Tumor-involved sentinel lymph nodes shared about fourfold more TCRs with matched tumor repertoires than tumor-free nodes (approximately 8% versus 2%). Shared TCRs were encoded by various nucleotide sequences, which suggests selection and expansion based on antigen.

CDR1 and CDR2 were assigned from the germline V gene as SGHTA and FQGNSA. Spanning cysteine to phenylalanine, the CDR3 consists of 16 amino acids. The read is trimmed to its CDR3 DNA, 48 bases read in frame from base 1. V ends up 4 bases short and J 5 bases short, with an unmatched junction base count of 6. Library creation used emulsion pairing. Unpaired genes were suppressed by a second nested PCR containing blocking oligos, after which a third nested PCR added Illumina adaptors and barcodes. Between roughly 5,000 and 260,000 T cells, along with C-region, Stepout and V-region primers, were included in each emulsion RT-PCR master mix. The Micellula Emulsion and Purification Kit was used to make the emulsions, and Qiagen OneStep RT-PCR reagents were used for RT-PCR. Pooled libraries were sequenced with paired-end 2 x 250 reads on an Illumina MiSeq. The published analysis was carried out like this. Read pairs were joined in Galaxy and clipped at the engineered overlap into separate alpha and beta files; unclipped reads were discarded. To assign alpha-beta pairs, the researchers used CompleteTCR, a MiTCR-based pipeline that relies on an R script to link chains sharing read cluster identifiers. TCR sequences observed only once, about 1-3%, were removed as potential sequencing errors. Using fastp at Q25 and MiXCR, TCRdb reprocessed the public reads and kept productive beta chains. Duplicate CDR3 protein sequences are folded into a single record with the most common DNA and genes. TCRdb, not the authors, supplied the V and J calls. In this sample the table shows about 40,000 distinct CDR3 sequences, about 48% of which occur a single time. The ten most abundant clones make up 60% of the sample.

The study used an expanded emulsion RT-PCR method with primers for all TCR V genes to analyze paired alpha-beta TCRs of CD8+ T cells. CD8+ T cells were isolated with a CD8 positive selection kit and were then incubated overnight in 8.5 to 10 IU/mL IL-2 prior to emulsion RT-PCR. Material for sequencing was CD8+ T cells. The chain is assembled from TRBV7-2 and TRBJ2-5; TRBD2 matches 14 bases in the middle. The receptor's source is a pool of human donors with breast cancer or a healthy control (not recorded which). Here is the DNA: TGTGCCAGCAGCTCCCGACTAGCGGGGGGGCGGGAGACCCAGTACTTC. This is translated as CASSSRLAGGRETQYF.